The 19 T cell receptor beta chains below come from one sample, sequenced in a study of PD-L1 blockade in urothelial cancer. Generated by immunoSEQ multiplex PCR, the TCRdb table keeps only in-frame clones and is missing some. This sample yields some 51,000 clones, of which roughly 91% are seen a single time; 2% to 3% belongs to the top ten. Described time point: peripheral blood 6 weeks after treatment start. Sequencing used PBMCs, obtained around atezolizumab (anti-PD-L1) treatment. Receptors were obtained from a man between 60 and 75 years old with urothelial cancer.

The CDR3 nucleotides are TGTGCCACCAAGGGGACAGGGGAGTCTGGCGAGCAGTACTTC. Encoded protein: CATKGTGESGEQYF. The chain recombines TRBV15 with TRBJ2-7, with 10 bases fitting TRBD1. CDR1 and CDR2 from the germline V gene are LNHNV and YYDKDF (reference sequence). The V and J ends lost 7 bases and 6 bases, in that order; junction bases with no gene match: 9. This CDR3 spans 14 amino acids.

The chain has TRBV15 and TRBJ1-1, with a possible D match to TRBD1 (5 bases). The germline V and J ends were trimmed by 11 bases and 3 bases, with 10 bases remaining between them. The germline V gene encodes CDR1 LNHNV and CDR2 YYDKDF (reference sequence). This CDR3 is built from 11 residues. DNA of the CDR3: TGTGCCGCCGGAGGGGACACTGAAGCTTTCTTT. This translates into CAAGGDTEAFF.

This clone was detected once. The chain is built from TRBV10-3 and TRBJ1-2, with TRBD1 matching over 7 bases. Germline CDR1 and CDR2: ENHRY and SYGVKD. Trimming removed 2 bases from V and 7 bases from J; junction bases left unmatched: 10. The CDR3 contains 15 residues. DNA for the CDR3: TGTGCCATCAGTGAGAGGGGGCGGGGTACCGGTGGCTACACCTTC. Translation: CAISERGRGTGGYTF.

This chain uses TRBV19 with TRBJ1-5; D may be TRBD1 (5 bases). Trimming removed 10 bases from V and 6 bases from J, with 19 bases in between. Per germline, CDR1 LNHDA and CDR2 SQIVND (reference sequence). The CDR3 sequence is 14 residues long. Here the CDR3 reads CATRDGGTGQPQHF. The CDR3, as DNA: TGTGCCACCAGAGACGGGGGTACAGGTCAGCCCCAGCATTTT.

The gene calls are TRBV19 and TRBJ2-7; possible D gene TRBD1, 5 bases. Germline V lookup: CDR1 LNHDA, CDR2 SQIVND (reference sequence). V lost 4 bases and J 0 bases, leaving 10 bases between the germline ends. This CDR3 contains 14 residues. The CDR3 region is CASSKRQISYEQYF. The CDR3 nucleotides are TGTGCCAGTAGTAAACGACAGATCTCCTACGAGCAGTACTTC.

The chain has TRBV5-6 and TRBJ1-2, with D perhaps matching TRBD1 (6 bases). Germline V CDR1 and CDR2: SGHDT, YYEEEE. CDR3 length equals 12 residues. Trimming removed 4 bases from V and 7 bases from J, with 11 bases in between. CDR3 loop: CASSRDTFGYTF. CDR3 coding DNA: TGTGCCAGCAGCCGGGACACTTTTGGCTACACCTTC. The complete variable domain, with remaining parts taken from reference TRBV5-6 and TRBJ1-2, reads DAGVTQSPTHLIKTRGQQVTLRCSPKSGHDTVSWYQQALGQGPQFIFQYYEEEERQRGNFPDRFSGHQFPNYSSELNVNALLLGDSALYLCASSRDTFGYTFGSGTRLTVV.

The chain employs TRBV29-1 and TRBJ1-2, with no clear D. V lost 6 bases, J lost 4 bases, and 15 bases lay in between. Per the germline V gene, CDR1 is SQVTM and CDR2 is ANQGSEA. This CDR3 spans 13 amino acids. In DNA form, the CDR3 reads TGCAGCGTGCATACCCCAGGAATCTATGGCTACACCTTC. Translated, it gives CSVHTPGIYGYTF.

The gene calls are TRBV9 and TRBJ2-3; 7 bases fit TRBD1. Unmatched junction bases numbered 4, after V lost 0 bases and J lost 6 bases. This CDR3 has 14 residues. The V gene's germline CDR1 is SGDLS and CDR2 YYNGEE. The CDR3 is CASSVEVGGDTQYF. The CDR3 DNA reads TGTGCCAGCAGCGTAGAGGTAGGGGGCGATACGCAGTATTTT.

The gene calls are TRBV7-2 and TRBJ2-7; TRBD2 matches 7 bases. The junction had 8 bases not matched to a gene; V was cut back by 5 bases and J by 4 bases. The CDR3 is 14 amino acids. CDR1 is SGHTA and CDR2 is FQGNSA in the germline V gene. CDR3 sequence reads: CASSPGGSVYEQYF. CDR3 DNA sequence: TGTGCCAGCAGCCCCGGGGGGAGCGTGTACGAGCAGTACTTC.

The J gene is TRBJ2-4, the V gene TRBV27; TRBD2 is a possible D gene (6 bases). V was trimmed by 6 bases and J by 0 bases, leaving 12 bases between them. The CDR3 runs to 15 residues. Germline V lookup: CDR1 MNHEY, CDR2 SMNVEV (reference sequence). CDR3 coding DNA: TGTGCCAGCAGGGGGGGTGAAATAGCCAAAAACATTCAGTACTTC. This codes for CASRGGEIAKNIQYF.

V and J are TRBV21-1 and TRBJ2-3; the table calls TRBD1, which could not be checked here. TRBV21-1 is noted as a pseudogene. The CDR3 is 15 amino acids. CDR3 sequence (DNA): TGTGCCATCTTTTCTGGGTGGGGCCGTCCCTCCGAGCAGTATTTT. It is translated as CAIFSGWGRPSEQYF.

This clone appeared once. Written as DNA, the CDR3 is TGTGCCAGCAGCTTACAGGGGGCGCTTGGGTATGGCTACACCTTC. Translated: CASSLQGALGYGYTF. The chain uses TRBV5-8 and TRBJ1-2, with 9 bases aligning to TRBD1. CDR1 and CDR2 (germline): SGHTS, YDEGEE. J lost 5 bases, V lost 2 bases, and 7 bases had no gene match. The CDR3 is made up of 15 amino acids.

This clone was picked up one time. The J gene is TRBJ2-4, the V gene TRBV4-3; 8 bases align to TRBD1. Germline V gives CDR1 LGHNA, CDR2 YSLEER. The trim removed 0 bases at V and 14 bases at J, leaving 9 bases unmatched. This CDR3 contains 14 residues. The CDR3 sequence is CASSQDMQGAIEYF. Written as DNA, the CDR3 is TGCGCCAGCAGCCAAGATATGCAGGGGGCAATAGAGTACTTC.

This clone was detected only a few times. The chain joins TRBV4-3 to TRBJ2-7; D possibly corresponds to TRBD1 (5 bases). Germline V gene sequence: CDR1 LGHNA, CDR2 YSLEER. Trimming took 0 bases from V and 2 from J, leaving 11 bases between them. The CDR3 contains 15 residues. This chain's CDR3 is CASSQDLGETYEQYF. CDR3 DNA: TGCGCCAGCAGCCAAGATCTAGGGGAAACCTACGAGCAGTACTTC.

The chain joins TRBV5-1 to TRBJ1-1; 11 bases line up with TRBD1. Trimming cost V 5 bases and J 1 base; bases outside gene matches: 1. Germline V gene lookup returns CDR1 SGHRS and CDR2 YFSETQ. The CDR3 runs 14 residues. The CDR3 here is CASRGQGGNTEAFF. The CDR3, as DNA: TGCGCCAGCAGGGGACAGGGGGGGAACACTGAAGCTTTCTTT.

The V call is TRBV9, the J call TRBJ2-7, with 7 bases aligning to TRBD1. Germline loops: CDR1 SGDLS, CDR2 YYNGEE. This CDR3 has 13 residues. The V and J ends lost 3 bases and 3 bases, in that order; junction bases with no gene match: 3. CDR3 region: CASSGGQDYEQYF. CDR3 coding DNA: TGTGCCAGCAGCGGCGGACAGGACTACGAGCAGTACTTC.

The CDR3 loop reads CASSRDGSTEAFF. The CDR3 bases are TGTGCCAGCAGCCGGGACGGGAGCACTGAAGCTTTCTTT. The genes are TRBV7-2 and TRBJ1-1; weak D call: TRBD1 (5 bases). V was pared by 5 bases and J by 4 bases, with 11 bases between. CDR1 and CDR2 from the germline V gene are SGHTA and FQGNSA. The CDR3 length is 13 residues.

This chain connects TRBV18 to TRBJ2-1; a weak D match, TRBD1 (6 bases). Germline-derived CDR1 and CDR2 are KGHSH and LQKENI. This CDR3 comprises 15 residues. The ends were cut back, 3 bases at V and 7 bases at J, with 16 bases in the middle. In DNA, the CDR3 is TGTGCCAGCTCACCTCGGGACACCACGAGGAATGAGCAGTTCTTC. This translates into CASSPRDTTRNEQFF.

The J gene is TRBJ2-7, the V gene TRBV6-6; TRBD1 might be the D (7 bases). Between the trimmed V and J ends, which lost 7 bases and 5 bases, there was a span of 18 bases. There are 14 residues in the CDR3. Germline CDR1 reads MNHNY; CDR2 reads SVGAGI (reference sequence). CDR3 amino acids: CASNYRGLGDEQYF. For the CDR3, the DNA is TGTGCCAGCAACTACAGGGGACTCGGGGACGAGCAGTACTTC.